Included here is one TCR beta chain sequence, with context. Other nucleotide sequences in the sample specify the same CDR3. The entry originates in a study of blood T cell repertoires in COVID-19. The wider study: The United States, Italy and Spain were the sources of the acute and convalescent COVID-19 samples. PBMCs, B-cell-depleted T cells, or T cells provided the cDNA or gDNA that made up the material.

V gave up 0 bases and J gave up 4 bases, with 10 bases separating them. Germline loops: CDR1 SGHRS, CDR2 YFSETQ. There are 14 residues in the CDR3. In the original workflow: Reference gene primer amplification gave estimated nucleated cell counts. Sequencing used immunoSEQ multiplex PCR; TCRdb keeps in-frame clones, though not all of them. V, J and clone size are taken as reported in that table, and D and trimming were inferred from the DNA itself. In the table there are 200,000 to 300,000 clones, about four fifths of which are singletons. The sample comprised peripheral blood. V usage is TRBV5-1 and J usage is TRBJ1-1; a weak D match, TRBD1 (5 bases). The source is an elderly woman with acute or convalescent COVID-19. CDR3 nucleotides: TGCGCCAGCAGCTTGGCCGGGGGTTCCACTGAAGCTTTCTTT. Amino acids: CASSLAGGSTEAFF.